This T cell receptor beta chain originates from a study of blood T cell repertoires in COVID-19. Study as a whole: Nucleic acid was either cDNA or gDNA, and it came from T cells, B-cell-depleted T cells, or PBMCs.

Libraries were prepared by immunoSEQ multiplex PCR; TCRdb keeps only in-frame clonotypes and omits some of them. Among about 130,000 clones listed, roughly 85% were seen once. The receptor was isolated from a human donor in a cohort sampled during active COVID-19. Input material: peripheral blood.

The CDR3 region has the DNA TGTGCCAGCAGCCGGGAACTAGCGGGGATAAAGACCCAGTACTTC. It is translated as CASSRELAGIKTQYF. The chain combines TRBV7-2 with TRBJ2-5, with 10 nucleotides matching TRBD2. The CDR3 runs 15 residues. Germline V gene sequence: CDR1 SGHTA, CDR2 FQGNSA. V lost 5 bases and J lost 6; bases outside the gene matches: 9.